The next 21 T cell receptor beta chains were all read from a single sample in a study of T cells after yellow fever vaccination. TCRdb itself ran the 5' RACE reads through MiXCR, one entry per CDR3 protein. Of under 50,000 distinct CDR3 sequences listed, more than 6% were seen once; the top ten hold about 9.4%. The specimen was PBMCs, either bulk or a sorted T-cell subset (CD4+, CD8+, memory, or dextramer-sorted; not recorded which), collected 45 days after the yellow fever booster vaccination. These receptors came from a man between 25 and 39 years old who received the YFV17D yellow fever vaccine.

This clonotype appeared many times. As DNA, the CDR3 is TGTGCCAGCACGAGGGAGACCCAGTACTTC. Its translation is CASTRETQYF. The chain links TRBV6-1 to TRBJ2-5; D is ambiguous. CDR1 is MNHNS, CDR2 SASEGT, per germline. The CDR3 spans 10 residues. Trimming pared 7 bases from V and 5 bases from J, leaving 5 bases between.

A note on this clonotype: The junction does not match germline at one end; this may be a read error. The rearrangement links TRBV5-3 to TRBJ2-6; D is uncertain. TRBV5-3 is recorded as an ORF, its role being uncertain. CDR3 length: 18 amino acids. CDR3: CARSFSPLGFSGANVLTF. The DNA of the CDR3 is TGTGCCAGGAGCTTCAGCCCCCTCGGATTCTCTGGGGCCAACGTCCTGACTTTC.

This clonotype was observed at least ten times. CDR3 sequence reads: CASSATGGQETQYF. The CDR3 DNA is TGTGCCAGCAGCGCTACCGGGGGACAAGAGACCCAGTACTTC. The V and J genes are TRBV9 and TRBJ2-5; tentatively, D is TRBD2 (6 bases). Trimming pared 3 bases from V and 2 bases from J, leaving 11 bases between. Germline assignment: CDR1 SGDLS and CDR2 YYNGEE. The CDR3 sequence is 14 residues long.

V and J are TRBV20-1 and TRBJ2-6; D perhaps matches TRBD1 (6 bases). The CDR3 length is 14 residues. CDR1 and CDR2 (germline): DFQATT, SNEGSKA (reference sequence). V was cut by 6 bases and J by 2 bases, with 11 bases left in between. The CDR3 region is CSATQGTGANVLTF. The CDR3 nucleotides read TGCAGTGCAACACAGGGAACTGGGGCCAACGTCCTGACTTTC.

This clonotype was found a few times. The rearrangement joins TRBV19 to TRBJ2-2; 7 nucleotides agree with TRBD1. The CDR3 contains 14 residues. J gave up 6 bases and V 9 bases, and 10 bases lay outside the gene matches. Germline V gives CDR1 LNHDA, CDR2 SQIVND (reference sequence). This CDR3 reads CASRLQGSAGELFF. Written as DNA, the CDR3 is TGTGCCAGCCGACTACAGGGGTCCGCCGGGGAGCTGTTTTTT.

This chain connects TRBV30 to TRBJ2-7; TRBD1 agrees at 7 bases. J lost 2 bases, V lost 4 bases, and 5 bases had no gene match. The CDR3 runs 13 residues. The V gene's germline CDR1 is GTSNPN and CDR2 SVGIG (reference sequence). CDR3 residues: CAWNRGRAYEQYF. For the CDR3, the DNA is TGTGCCTGGAACAGGGGTAGGGCCTACGAGCAGTACTTC.

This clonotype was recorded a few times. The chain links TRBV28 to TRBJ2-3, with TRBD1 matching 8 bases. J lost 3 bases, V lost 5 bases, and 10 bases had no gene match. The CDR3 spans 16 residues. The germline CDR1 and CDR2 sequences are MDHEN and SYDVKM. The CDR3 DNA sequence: TGTGCCAGCAGTACCCCTTCAGGGGGCGATACAGATACGCAGTATTTT. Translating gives CASSTPSGGDTDTQYF. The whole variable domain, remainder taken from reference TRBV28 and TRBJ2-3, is DVKVTQSSRYLVKRTGEKVFLECVQDMDHENMFWYRQDPGLGLRLIYFSYDVKMKEKGDIPEGYSVSREKKERFSLILESASTNQTSMYLCASSTPSGGDTDTQYFGPGTRLTVL.

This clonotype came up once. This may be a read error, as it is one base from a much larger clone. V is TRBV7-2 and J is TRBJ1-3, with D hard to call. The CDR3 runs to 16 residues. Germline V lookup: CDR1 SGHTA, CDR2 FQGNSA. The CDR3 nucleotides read TGTGCCAGCAGCTTATATCTGGGCACCTCTGGAAACACCATGTATTTT. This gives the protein CASSLYLGTSGNTMYF.

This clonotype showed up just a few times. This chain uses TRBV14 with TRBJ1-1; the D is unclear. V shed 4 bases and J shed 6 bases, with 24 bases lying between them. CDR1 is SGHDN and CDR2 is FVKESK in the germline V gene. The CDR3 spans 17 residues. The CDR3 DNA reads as TGTGCCAGCAGCCCCCCCGACCGCAGGACCCGGAATGCTGAAGCTTTCTTT. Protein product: CASSPPDRRTRNAEAFF. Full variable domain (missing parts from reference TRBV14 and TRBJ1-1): EAGVTQFPSHSVIEKGQTVTLRCDPISGHDNLYWYRRVMGKEIKFLLHFVKESKQDESGMPNNRFLAERTGGTYSTLKVQPAELEDSGVYFCASSPPDRRTRNAEAFFGQGTRLTVV.

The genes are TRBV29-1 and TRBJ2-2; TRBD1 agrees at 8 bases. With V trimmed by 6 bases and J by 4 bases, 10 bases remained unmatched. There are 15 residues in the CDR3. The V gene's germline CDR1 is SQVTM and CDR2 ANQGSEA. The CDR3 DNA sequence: TGCAGCGTCATCTGGCAGGGGGCAAGCACCGGGGAGCTGTTTTTT. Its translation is CSVIWQGASTGELFF.

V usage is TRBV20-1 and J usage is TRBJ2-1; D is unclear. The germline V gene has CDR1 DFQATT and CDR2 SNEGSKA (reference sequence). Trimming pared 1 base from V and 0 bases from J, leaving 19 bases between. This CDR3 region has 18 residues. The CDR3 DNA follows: TGCAGTGCTAGAGCCGCGGATACGGATCTAAGCTCCTACAATGAGCAGTTCTTC. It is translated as CSARAADTDLSSYNEQFF.

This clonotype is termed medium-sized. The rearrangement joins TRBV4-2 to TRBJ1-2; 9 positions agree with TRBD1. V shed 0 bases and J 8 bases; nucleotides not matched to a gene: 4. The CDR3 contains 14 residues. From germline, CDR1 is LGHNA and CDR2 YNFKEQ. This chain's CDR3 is CASSQDRTGVGYTF. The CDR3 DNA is TGTGCCAGCAGCCAAGATCGGACAGGGGTCGGCTACACCTTC.

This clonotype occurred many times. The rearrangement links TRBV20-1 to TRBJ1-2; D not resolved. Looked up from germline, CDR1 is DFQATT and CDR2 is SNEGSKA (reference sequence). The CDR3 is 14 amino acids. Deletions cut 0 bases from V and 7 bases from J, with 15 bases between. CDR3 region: CSARDGRDFGGYTF. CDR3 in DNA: TGCAGTGCTAGAGATGGTCGGGATTTTGGTGGCTACACCTTC.

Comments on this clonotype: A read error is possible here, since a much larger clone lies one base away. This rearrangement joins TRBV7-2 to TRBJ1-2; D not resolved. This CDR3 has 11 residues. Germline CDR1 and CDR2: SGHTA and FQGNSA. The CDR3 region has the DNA TGTGCCAGCATCTTAGACTATGGCTACACCTTC. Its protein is CASILDYGYTF.

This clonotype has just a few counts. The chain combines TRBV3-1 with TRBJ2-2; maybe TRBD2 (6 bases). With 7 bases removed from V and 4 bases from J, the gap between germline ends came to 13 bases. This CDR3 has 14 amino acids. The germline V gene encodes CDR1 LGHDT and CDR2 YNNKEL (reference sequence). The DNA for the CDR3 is TGTGCCAGCAACACGTACGGGGGCACCGGGGAGCTGTTTTTT. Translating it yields CASNTYGGTGELFF.

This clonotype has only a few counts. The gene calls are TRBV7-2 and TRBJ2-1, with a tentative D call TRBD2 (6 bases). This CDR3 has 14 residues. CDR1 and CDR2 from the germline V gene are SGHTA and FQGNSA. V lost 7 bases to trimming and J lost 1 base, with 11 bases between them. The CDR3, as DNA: TGTGCCAGCACCCCGGGACTTTCCTACAATGAGCAGTTCTTC. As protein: CASTPGLSYNEQFF. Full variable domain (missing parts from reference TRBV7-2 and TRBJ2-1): GAGVSQSPSNKVTEKGKDVELRCDPISGHTALYWYRQSLGQGLEFLIYFQGNSAPDKSGLPSDRFSAERTGGSVSTLTIQRTQQEDSAVYLCASTPGLSYNEQFFGPGTRLTVL.

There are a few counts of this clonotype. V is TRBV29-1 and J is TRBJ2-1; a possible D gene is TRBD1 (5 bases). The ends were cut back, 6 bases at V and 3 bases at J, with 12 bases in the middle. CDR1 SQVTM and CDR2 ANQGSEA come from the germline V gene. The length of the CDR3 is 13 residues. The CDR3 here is CSVGEDSYNEQFF. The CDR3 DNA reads TGCAGCGTCGGAGAAGACAGCTACAATGAGCAGTTCTTC.

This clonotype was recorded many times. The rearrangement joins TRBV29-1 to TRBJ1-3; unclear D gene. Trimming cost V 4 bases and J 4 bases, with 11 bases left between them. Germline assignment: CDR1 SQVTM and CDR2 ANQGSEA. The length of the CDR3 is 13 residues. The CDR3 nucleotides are TGCAGCGTTGGGCTGGGTTCAGGAAACACCATATATTTT. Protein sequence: CSVGLGSGNTIYF.

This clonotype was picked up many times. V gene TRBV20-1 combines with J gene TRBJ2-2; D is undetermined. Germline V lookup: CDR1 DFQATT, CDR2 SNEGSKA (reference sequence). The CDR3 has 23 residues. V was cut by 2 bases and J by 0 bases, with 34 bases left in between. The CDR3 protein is CSARPASGTDGPHQHANTGELFF. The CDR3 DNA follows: TGCAGTGCTAGACCTGCTTCGGGTACAGACGGTCCCCACCAACACGCGAACACCGGGGAGCTGTTTTTT.

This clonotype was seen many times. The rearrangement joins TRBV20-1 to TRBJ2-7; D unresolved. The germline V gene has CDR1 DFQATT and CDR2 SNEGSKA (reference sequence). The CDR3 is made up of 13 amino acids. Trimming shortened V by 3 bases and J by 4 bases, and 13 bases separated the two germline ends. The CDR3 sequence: CSASDGPVYEQYF. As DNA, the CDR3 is TGCAGTGCTAGTGATGGGCCTGTTTACGAGCAGTACTTC.

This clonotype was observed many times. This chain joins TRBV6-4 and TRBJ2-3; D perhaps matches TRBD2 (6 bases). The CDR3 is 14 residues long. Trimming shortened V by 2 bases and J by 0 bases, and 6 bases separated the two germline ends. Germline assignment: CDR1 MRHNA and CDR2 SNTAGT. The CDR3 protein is CASSDSGSTDTQYF. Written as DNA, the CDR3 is TGTGCCAGCAGTGACAGCGGGAGCACAGATACGCAGTATTTT.